The 8 T cell receptor beta chains listed next were all sequenced from one sample in a study of blood T cell repertoires in COVID-19. The data were produced by immunoSEQ multiplex PCR, yet TCRdb's version contains in-frame clones alone and is incomplete. The sample consists of about 65,000 clones, over 85% of them appearing once. Sequencing was performed on peripheral blood. The receptor set was obtained from a man aged 65 to 85 with active COVID-19.

The chain links TRBV11-2 to TRBJ1-2, with D possibly matching TRBD1 (5 bases). Trimming removed 1 base at V and 4 bases at J, with 7 bases between. This CDR3 comprises 13 residues. Germline-derived CDR1 and CDR2 are SGHAT and FQNNGV. The CDR3 sequence is CASSLGGGYGYTF. The CDR3, as DNA: TGTGCCAGCAGCTTAGGGGGGGGCTATGGCTACACCTTC.

This clone was recorded once. The chain joins TRBV7-2 to TRBJ2-1; tentatively, D is TRBD1 (5 bases). Deletions cut 10 bases from V and 8 bases from J, with 12 bases between. CDR1 and CDR2 from the germline V gene are SGHTA and FQGNSA. The CDR3 consists of 11 residues. CDR3 DNA: TGTGCCACAAGGGGTTACGATGAGCAGTTCTTC. Translation gives CATRGYDEQFF.

The chain combines TRBV7-2 with TRBJ1-2, with 7 bases identical to TRBD1. The CDR3 extends over 13 amino acids. Trimming took 5 bases from V and 3 from J; bases not matched to a gene: 3. From germline, CDR1 is SGHTA and CDR2 FQGNSA. The CDR3 DNA sequence: TGTGCCAGCAGCCGAGGGACAGACTATGGCTACACCTTC. It translates to CASSRGTDYGYTF.

This clone has a single count. The chain combines TRBV6-5 with TRBJ1-6; D is perhaps TRBD1 (6 bases). Trimming cost V 10 bases and J 2 bases, with 12 bases left between them. The CDR3 has 14 amino acids. Per germline, CDR1 MNHEY and CDR2 SVGAGI. CDR3 coding DNA: TGTGCCACGAACAGGGAAACCTATAATTCACCCCTCCACTTT. This codes for CATNRETYNSPLHF.

The gene calls are TRBV7-2 and TRBJ2-3, with TRBD1 as a possible D gene (5 bases). Trimming removed 3 bases from V and 0 bases from J, with 10 bases in between. The CDR3 totals 15 residues. The germline CDR1 and CDR2 sequences are SGHTA and FQGNSA. The CDR3 nucleotides read TGTGCCAGCAGCTTCAGGGCCCATAGCACAGATACGCAGTATTTT. Translation: CASSFRAHSTDTQYF. Looking up the rest from reference TRBV7-2 and TRBJ2-3 gives the full variable domain: GAGVSQSPSNKVTEKGKDVELRCDPISGHTALYWYRQSLGQGLEFLIYFQGNSAPDKSGLPSDRFSAERTGGSVSTLTIQRTQQEDSAVYLCASSFRAHSTDTQYFGPGTRLTVL.

The V and J genes are TRBV11-2 and TRBJ2-1, with a possible D match to TRBD1 (6 bases). Germline CDR1 SGHAT, CDR2 FQNNGV. CDR3 length: 14 residues. V dropped 7 bases and J dropped 7 bases, with 17 bases sitting between them. The CDR3 reads CASIRDTVWNEQFF. For the CDR3, the DNA is TGTGCCAGCATCCGGGACACCGTCTGGAATGAGCAGTTCTTC.

This clone has a single count. The V and J genes are TRBV5-4 and TRBJ2-5, with TRBD1 matching over 11 bases. Germline V lookup: CDR1 SGHNT, CDR2 YYREEE (reference sequence). This CDR3 comprises 15 residues. Trimming cost V 5 bases and J 1 base; bases outside gene matches: 4. CDR3 sequence reads: CASSKDRGPQETQYF. The CDR3 DNA sequence: TGTGCCAGCAGTAAGGACAGGGGGCCCCAAGAGACCCAGTACTTC.

CDR3 coding DNA: TGTGCCATCAGTACGGACAGGGTTTACAATGAGCAGTTCTTC. This encodes CAISTDRVYNEQFF. The gene calls are TRBV10-3 and TRBJ2-1; 8 nucleotides match TRBD1. There are 14 residues in the CDR3. Germline V gives CDR1 ENHRY, CDR2 SYGVKD. Trimming at V came to 5 bases and at J to 4 bases, leaving 4 bases not matched to a gene.